Below, 21 T cell receptor beta chains from the same sample are listed, as sequenced in a study of T cells in Graves' hyperthyroidism and ophthalmopathy. Template material for amplifying TCR beta CDR3 regions consisted of RNA transcripts. During a first-round RT-PCR of the TCR CDR3, the HTBI primer set was used. Each CDR3 protein gets one entry after TCRdb re-called the multiplex PCR reads with MiXCR. The table lists 450,000 to 650,000 distinct CDR3 sequences, less than 25% of them singletons. The sample consisted of blood. These receptors were obtained from a man aged 18 to 35 with Graves' hyperthyroidism.

The V gene is TRBV28, the J gene TRBJ1-2, with 8 bases matching TRBD1. CDR1 is MDHEN and CDR2 is SYDVKM in the germline V gene. This CDR3 comprises 13 residues. The ends lost 6 bases at V and 7 bases at J; junction bases unmatched: 7. This CDR3 reads CASSSPRGPGYTF. The CDR3 nucleotides are TGTGCCAGCAGCTCCCCCAGGGGGCCTGGCTACACCTTC.

Only a few counts were recorded for this clonotype. The chain has TRBV11-1 and TRBJ2-6, with 8 bases matching TRBD1. CDR3 length equals 16 residues. V lost 2 bases to trimming and J lost 4 bases; unmatched junction nucleotides: 4. Per germline, CDR1 SGHAT and CDR2 FQDESV (reference sequence). The CDR3 nucleotides are TGTGCCAGCAGCTTACCGGACAGGGCCGGGGCCAACGTCCTGACTTTC. Its translation: CASSLPDRAGANVLTF. Drawing the rest from reference TRBV11-1 and TRBJ2-6, the complete variable domain is EAEVAQSPRYKITEKSQAVAFWCDPISGHATLYWYRQILGQGPELLVQFQDESVVDDSQLPKDRFSAERLKGVDSTLKIQPAELGDSAMYLCASSLPDRAGANVLTFGAGSRLTVL.

As to this clonotype: Since a much larger clone is just one base distant, this may be a read error. No conserved phenylalanine or tryptophan is present at the end of the CDR3, so a read error is the likely explanation. The chain is built from TRBV27 and TRBJ1-1; TRBD1 matches at 10 bases. Germline CDR1 is MNHEY and CDR2 is SMNVEV (reference sequence). The CDR3 length is 16 residues. The junction had 7 bases not matched to a gene; V was cut back by 6 bases and J by 0 bases. CDR3 protein: CASRPDRGRLNTEAFS. The CDR3 bases are TGTGCCAGCAGGCCCGACAGGGGGCGGCTGAACACTGAAGCTTTCTCT.

This clonotype was observed a handful of times. J is TRBJ2-2 and V is TRBV30; D is unclear. V lost 0 bases and J 3 bases, leaving 8 bases between the germline ends. In germline, CDR1 is GTSNPN, CDR2 SVGIG (reference sequence). The CDR3 sequence is 14 residues long. The CDR3 sequence: CAWSVNSYTGELFF. The CDR3 DNA follows: TGTGCCTGGAGTGTAAACTCCTACACCGGGGAGCTGTTTTTT. Drawing the rest from reference TRBV30 and TRBJ2-2, the complete variable domain is SQTIHQWPATLVQPVGSPLSLECTVEGTSNPNLYWYRQAAGRGLQLLFYSVGIGQISSEVPQNLSASRPQDRQFILSSKKLLLSDSGFYLCAWSVNSYTGELFFGEGSRLTVL.

This clonotype turned up a few times. Without the conserved terminal phenylalanine or tryptophan, this CDR3 likely stems from a read error. The genes are TRBV28 and TRBJ1-1, with a possible D match to TRBD1 (5 bases). The V gene's germline CDR1 is MDHEN and CDR2 SYDVKM. The CDR3 loop spans 14 amino acids. Trimming left V 7 bases short and J 5 bases short, with 17 bases between. CDR3 loop: CASTPRGGRTEAFL. CDR3 sequence (DNA): TGTGCCAGCACCCCCCGGGGGGGAAGAACTGAAGCTTTCCTT.

V and J are TRBV6-2 or TRBV6-3 and TRBJ2-5; D assignment may be TRBD1 or TRBD2 (5 bases each). Trimming shortened V by 2 bases and J by 5 bases, and 15 bases separated the two germline ends. The CDR3 sequence is 15 residues long. Looked up from germline, CDR1 is MNHEY and CDR2 is SVGEGT. CDR3 sequence reads: CASSYLRGSVETQYF. In DNA form, the CDR3 reads TGTGCCAGCAGTTACCTCCGGGGCAGCGTGGAGACCCAGTACTTC.

This clonotype was observed many times. The chain has TRBV20-1 and TRBJ1-2; D uncertain. The CDR3 extends over 13 amino acids. CDR1 DFQATT and CDR2 SNEGSKA come from the germline V gene (reference sequence). The V end lost 0 bases, the J end lost 8 bases, and 13 bases lay between the germline ends. The DNA for the CDR3 is TGCAGTGCTAGAGATCAAGGAGGGAAGGGCTACACCTTC. The encoded protein is CSARDQGGKGYTF.

In its sample, this clonotype was seen many times. The chain carries TRBV25-1 and TRBJ2-7; D might be TRBD1 (5 bases). Germline V gene data show CDR1 as MGHDK and CDR2 as SYGVNS. V shed 2 bases and J shed 2 bases, with 13 bases lying between them. The CDR3 consists of 15 residues. Here the CDR3 reads CASSERAGFPYEQYF. As DNA, the CDR3 is TGTGCCAGCAGTGAAAGGGCAGGGTTCCCCTACGAGCAGTACTTC.

This clonotype was recorded at least ten times. J is TRBJ1-5 and V is TRBV19; no definite D call. The germline V gene has CDR1 LNHDA and CDR2 SQIVND (reference sequence). Trimming took off 2 bases at V and 3 bases at J, with 5 bases between the two ends. This CDR3 region has 13 residues. CDR3: CASSIRPNQPQHF. For the CDR3, the DNA is TGTGCCAGTAGTATAAGGCCCAATCAGCCCCAGCATTTT.

This chain uses TRBV6-1 with TRBJ2-5; 8 bases agree with TRBD1. The CDR3 length is 11 residues. Germline V gives CDR1 MNHNS, CDR2 SASEGT. The ends lost 10 bases at V and 5 bases at J; junction bases unmatched: 3. CDR3 region: CAIRTGETQYF. The DNA of the CDR3 is TGTGCCATCAGGACAGGGGAGACCCAGTACTTC.

This clonotype occurred many times. This sequence joins TRBV6-1 and TRBJ1-3; TRBD1 aligns across 7 bases. The CDR3 totals 14 residues. Losses at the gene ends were 5 bases for V and 3 bases for J; bases not matched to a gene: 4. Germline CDR1 reads MNHNS; CDR2 reads SASEGT. This CDR3 reads CASSQGGNGNTIYF. The CDR3 DNA is TGTGCCAGCAGTCAGGGGGGCAATGGAAACACCATATATTTT.

This clonotype was picked up many times. The chain combines TRBV30 with TRBJ1-2; tentatively, D is TRBD1 (6 bases). The CDR3 totals 15 residues. Germline V lookup: CDR1 GTSNPN, CDR2 SVGIG (reference sequence). Trimming took off 4 bases at V and 0 bases at J, with 15 bases between the two ends. CDR3 amino acids: CAWMQGPQPNYGYTF. The CDR3 DNA is TGTGCCTGGATGCAGGGGCCACAGCCTAACTATGGCTACACCTTC. Full variable domain (outside the CDR3, taken from reference TRBV30 and TRBJ1-2): SQTIHQWPATLVQPVGSPLSLECTVEGTSNPNLYWYRQAAGRGLQLLFYSVGIGQISSEVPQNLSASRPQDRQFILSSKKLLLSDSGFYLCAWMQGPQPNYGYTFGSGTRLTVV.

This clonotype has more than one count but fewer than ten. The chain joins TRBV2 to TRBJ1-1; 9 positions match TRBD1. The CDR3 extends over 14 amino acids. From germline, CDR1 is SNHLY and CDR2 FYNNEI. J gave up 6 bases and V 8 bases, and 10 bases lay outside the gene matches. The CDR3 bases are TGTGCCAGCGGGGGGACAGGGCTTTATTCTGAAGCTTTCTTT. Its protein is CASGGTGLYSEAFF.

Many counts were recorded for this clonotype. V gene TRBV13 combines with J gene TRBJ1-1, with D possibly being TRBD1 (5 bases). V lost 0 bases and J 5 bases, leaving 13 bases between the germline ends. The CDR3 covers 15 residues. CDR1 PRHDT and CDR2 FYEKMQ come from the germline V gene (reference sequence). The CDR3 DNA reads TGTGCCAGCAGCTTAGGCCTAGGGGTGGGTACTGAAGCTTTCTTT. This gives the protein CASSLGLGVGTEAFF.

The V and J genes are TRBV3-1 and TRBJ1-1; the D is unclear. Germline CDR1 reads LGHDT; CDR2 reads YNNKEL (reference sequence). The CDR3 is 13 residues long. The V end was cut by 1 base, the J end by 5 bases, with 8 bases between. In DNA form, the CDR3 reads TGTGCCAGCAGCCAAGTTGAGTGGACTGAAGCTTTCTTT. Translating gives CASSQVEWTEAFF.

This clonotype occurred many times. V usage is TRBV27 and J usage is TRBJ1-1; 7 bases match TRBD1. This CDR3 is built from 14 residues. Trimming cost V 6 bases and J 1 base; bases outside gene matches: 5. CDR1 is MNHEY, CDR2 SMNVEV, per germline (reference sequence). The CDR3 coding sequence is TGTGCCAGCAGCCTAACAGGGGCGAACACTGAAGCTTTCTTT. As protein: CASSLTGANTEAFF.

This clonotype has at least ten counts. The chain couples TRBV12-5 to TRBJ2-5, with no clear D. The germline V gene encodes CDR1 LGHNT and CDR2 FRNRAP. Trimming cost V 2 bases and J 5 bases, with 24 bases left between them. CDR3 length: 18 amino acids. CDR3 amino acids: CASGLNVGLSGWSETQYF. In DNA, the CDR3 is TGTGCTAGTGGTTTGAACGTTGGTTTGAGTGGGTGGTCGGAGACCCAGTACTTC.

V and J are TRBV24-1 and TRBJ2-2; no clear D. Trimming stripped 2 bases from V and 4 bases from J, with 4 bases between. CDR1 and CDR2 from the germline V gene are KGHDR and SFDVKD. The CDR3 consists of 13 residues. CDR3 sequence reads: CATSDSATGELFF. The CDR3 region has the DNA TGTGCCACCAGTGATTCGGCCACCGGGGAGCTGTTTTTT.

This clonotype appeared many times. The chain links TRBV20-1 to TRBJ1-1; unclear D gene. CDR3 length equals 16 residues. V shed 3 bases and J shed 1 base, with 18 bases lying between them. The V gene's germline CDR1 is DFQATT and CDR2 SNEGSKA (reference sequence). The chain's CDR3 is CSASLRVRTANTEAFF. The CDR3 coding sequence is TGCAGTGCTAGCCTAAGGGTACGGACGGCGAACACTGAAGCTTTCTTT.

The chain recombines TRBV20-1 with TRBJ2-5; TRBD2 aligns across 11 bases. With 1 base clipped from V and 7 bases from J, the junction kept 14 bases outside the gene matches. Per the germline V gene, CDR1 is DFQATT and CDR2 is SNEGSKA (reference sequence). This CDR3 region has 17 residues. CDR3 sequence: CSARVPTSGEAVATQYF. The DNA of the CDR3 is TGCAGTGCTAGAGTTCCGACTAGCGGGGAGGCTGTCGCGACCCAGTACTTC.

This clonotype showed up many times. Here the CDR3 DNA reads TGTGCCAGTAAAAGTTCGGCTGAAGCTTTCTTT. Translating it yields CASKSSAEAFF. The chain has TRBV19 and TRBJ1-1; D gene uncertain. Trimming stripped 7 bases from V and 6 bases from J, with 9 bases between. In germline, CDR1 is LNHDA, CDR2 SQIVND (reference sequence). CDR3 length: 11 amino acids.